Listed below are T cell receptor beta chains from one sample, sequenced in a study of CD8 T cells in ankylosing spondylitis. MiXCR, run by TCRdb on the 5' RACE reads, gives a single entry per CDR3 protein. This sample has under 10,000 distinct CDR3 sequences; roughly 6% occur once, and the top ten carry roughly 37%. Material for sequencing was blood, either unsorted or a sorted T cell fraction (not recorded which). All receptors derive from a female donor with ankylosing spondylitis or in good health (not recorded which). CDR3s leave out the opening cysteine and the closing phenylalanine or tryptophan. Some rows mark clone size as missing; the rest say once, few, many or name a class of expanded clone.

ASSVVPAPGNEQF	TRBV9	TRBJ2-1	many
ASSDGALQETQY	TRBV9	TRBJ2-5	.
ASSVRRSGREEEQF	TRBV9	TRBJ2-1	medium-sized
ASSRTGGNTEAF	TRBV9	TRBJ1-1	many
ASSKGSEDEQF	TRBV9	TRBJ2-1	.
ASSVGASGSIFSGEQF	TRBV9	TRBJ2-1	few
ASSVGGAPREQY	TRBV9	TRBJ2-7	many
ASSQGPGAGYEQY	TRBV9	TRBJ2-7	few
ASSSPYQETQY	TRBV9	TRBJ2-5	medium-sized
ASSVDGQGVMSDTEAF	TRBV9	TRBJ1-1	many
ASSVGGDEQY	TRBV9	TRBJ2-7	few